This T cell receptor (beta chain) was retrieved from a study of blood T cell repertoires in COVID-19. TCRdb keeps only in-frame clones here, not all; method: immunoSEQ multiplex PCR. The sample yields some 180,000 clones, 65% to 90% seen once. Sequences were obtained from PBMCs or T cells enriched from blood (not recorded which). The receptor was derived from a woman aged 60-70 years with acute COVID-19.

CDR3 loop: CASSRPRDREGYTF. Written as DNA, the CDR3 is TGCGCCAGCAGTCGTCCCCGGGACAGGGAAGGCTACACCTTC. The J gene is TRBJ1-2, the V gene TRBV10-2; 9 nucleotides align to TRBD1. The CDR3 has 14 residues. CDR1 is WSHSY, CDR2 SAAADI, per germline. The J segment lost 8 bases and the V segment lost 5 bases, leaving 9 bases of the junction unmatched.